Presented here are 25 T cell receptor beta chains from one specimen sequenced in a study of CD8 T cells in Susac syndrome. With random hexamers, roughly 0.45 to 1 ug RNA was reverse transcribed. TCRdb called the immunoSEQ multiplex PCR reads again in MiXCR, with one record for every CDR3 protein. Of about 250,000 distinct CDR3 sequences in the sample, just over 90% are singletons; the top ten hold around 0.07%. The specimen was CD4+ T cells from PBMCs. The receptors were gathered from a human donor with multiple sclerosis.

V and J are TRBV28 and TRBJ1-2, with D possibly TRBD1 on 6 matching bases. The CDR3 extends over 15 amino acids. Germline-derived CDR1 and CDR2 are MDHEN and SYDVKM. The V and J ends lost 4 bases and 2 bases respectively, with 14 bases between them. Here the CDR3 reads CASSSSPGQNYGYTF. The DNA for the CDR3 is TGTGCCAGCAGTTCCTCCCCAGGACAGAACTATGGCTACACCTTC.

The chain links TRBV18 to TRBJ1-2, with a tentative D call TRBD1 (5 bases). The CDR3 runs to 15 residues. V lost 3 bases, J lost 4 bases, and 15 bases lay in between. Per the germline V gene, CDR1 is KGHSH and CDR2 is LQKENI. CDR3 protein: CASSPAGRGPYGYTF. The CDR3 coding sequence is TGTGCCAGCTCACCCGCCGGGCGGGGACCCTATGGCTACACCTTC.

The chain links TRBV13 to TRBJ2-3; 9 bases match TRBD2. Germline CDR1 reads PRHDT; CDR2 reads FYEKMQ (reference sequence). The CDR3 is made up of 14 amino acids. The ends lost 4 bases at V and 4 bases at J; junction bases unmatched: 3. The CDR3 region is CASSSGLAADTQYF. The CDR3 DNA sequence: TGTGCCAGCAGCTCGGGACTAGCTGCAGATACGCAGTATTTT.

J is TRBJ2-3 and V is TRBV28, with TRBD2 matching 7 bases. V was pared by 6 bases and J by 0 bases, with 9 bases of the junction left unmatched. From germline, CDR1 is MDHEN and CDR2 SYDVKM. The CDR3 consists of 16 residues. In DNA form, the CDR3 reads TGTGCCAGCAGACCCCCGGGACTACCGAGCACAGATACGCAGTATTTT. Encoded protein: CASRPPGLPSTDTQYF. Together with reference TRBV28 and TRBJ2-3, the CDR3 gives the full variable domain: DVKVTQSSRYLVKRTGEKVFLECVQDMDHENMFWYRQDPGLGLRLIYFSYDVKMKEKGDIPEGYSVSREKKERFSLILESASTNQTSMYLCASRPPGLPSTDTQYFGPGTRLTVL.

CDR3 residues: CASSSQGGSPLHF. CDR3 DNA sequence: TGTGCCAGCAGCAGTCAGGGAGGTTCACCCCTCCACTTT. This chain connects TRBV14 to TRBJ1-6; maybe TRBD1 (5 bases). V lost 5 bases to trimming and J lost 9 bases, with 11 bases between them. The CDR3 has 13 amino acids. Germline CDR1 and CDR2: SGHDN and FVKESK.

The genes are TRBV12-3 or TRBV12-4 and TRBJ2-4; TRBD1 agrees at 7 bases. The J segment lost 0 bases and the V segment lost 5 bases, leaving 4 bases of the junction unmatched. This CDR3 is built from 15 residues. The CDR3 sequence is CASSEGGLAKNIQYF. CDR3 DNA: TGTGCCAGCAGTGAAGGGGGCTTAGCCAAAAACATTCAGTACTTC.

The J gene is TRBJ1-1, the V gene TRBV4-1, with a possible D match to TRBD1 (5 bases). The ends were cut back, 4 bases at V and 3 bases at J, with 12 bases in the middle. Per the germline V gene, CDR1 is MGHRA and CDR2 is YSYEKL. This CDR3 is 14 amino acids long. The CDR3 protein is CASSPAGTDTEAFF. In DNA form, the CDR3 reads TGCGCCAGCAGCCCGGCAGGGACGGACACTGAAGCTTTCTTT.

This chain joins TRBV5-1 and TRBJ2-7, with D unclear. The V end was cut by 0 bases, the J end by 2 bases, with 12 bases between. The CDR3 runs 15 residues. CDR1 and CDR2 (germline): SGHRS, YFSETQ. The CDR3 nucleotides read TGCGCCAGCAGCTTGGTCTCGTCGAGTACCTACGAGCAGTACTTC. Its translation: CASSLVSSSTYEQYF.

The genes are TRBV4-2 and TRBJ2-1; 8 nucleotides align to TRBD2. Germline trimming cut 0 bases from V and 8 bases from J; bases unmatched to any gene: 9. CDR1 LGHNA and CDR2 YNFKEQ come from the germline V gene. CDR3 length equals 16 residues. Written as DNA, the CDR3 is TGTGCCAGCAGCCAAGATAACCGGGGGGGGTCCGATGAGCAGTTCTTC. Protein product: CASSQDNRGGSDEQFF.

The CDR3 is CAISDSWGRGSGANVLTF. CDR3 in DNA: TGTGCCATCAGTGACTCTTGGGGAAGGGGGTCTGGGGCCAACGTCCTGACTTTC. The rearrangement uses TRBV10-3 and TRBJ2-6, with D perhaps matching TRBD1 (6 bases). CDR3 length: 18 residues. V was trimmed by 3 bases and J by 1 base, leaving 16 bases between them. Germline V gene data show CDR1 as ENHRY and CDR2 as SYGVKD.

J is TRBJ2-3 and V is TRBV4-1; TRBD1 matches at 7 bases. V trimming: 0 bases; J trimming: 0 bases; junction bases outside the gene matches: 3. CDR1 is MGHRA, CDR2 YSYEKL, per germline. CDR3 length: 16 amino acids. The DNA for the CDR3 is TGCGCCAGCAGCCAAGACCCGACAGGGAGCACAGATACGCAGTATTTT. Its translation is CASSQDPTGSTDTQYF.

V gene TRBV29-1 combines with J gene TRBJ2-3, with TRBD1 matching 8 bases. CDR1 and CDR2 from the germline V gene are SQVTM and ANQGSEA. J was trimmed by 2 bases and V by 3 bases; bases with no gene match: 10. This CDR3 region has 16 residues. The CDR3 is CSVEGYGQGVTDTQYF. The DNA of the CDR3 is TGCAGCGTTGAGGGGTACGGACAGGGTGTCACAGATACGCAGTATTTT.

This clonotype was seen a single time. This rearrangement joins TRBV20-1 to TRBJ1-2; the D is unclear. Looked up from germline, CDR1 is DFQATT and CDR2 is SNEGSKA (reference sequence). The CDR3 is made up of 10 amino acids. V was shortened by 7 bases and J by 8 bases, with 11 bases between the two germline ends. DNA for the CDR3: TGCAGTGTCACGGGTCGCGGCTACACCTTC. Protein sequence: CSVTGRGYTF.

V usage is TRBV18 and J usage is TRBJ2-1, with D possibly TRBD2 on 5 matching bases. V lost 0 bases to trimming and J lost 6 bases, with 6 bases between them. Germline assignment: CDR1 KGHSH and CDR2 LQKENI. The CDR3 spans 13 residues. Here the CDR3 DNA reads TGTGCCAGCTCACCACCGGGGAGCAATGAGCAGTTCTTC. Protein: CASSPPGSNEQFF.

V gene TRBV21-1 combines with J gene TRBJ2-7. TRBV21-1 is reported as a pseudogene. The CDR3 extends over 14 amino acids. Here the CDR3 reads CASSICQFSYEQYF. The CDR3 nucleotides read TGTGCCAGCAGCATTTGTCAATTCTCCTACGAGCAGTACTTC.

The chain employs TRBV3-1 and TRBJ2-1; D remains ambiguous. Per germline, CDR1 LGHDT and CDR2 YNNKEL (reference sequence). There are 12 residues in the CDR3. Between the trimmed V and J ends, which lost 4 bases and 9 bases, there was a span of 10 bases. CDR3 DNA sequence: TGTGCCAGCAGCCCTTCGACCCGTGAGCAGTTCTTC. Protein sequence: CASSPSTREQFF.

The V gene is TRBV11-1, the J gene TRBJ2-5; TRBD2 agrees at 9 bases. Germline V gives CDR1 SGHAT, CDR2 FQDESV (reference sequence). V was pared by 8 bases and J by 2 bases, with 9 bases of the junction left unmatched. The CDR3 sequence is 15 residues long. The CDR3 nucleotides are TGTGCCAGCGCGTTAGCGGGAGAGCCACAAGAGACCCAGTACTTC. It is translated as CASALAGEPQETQYF.

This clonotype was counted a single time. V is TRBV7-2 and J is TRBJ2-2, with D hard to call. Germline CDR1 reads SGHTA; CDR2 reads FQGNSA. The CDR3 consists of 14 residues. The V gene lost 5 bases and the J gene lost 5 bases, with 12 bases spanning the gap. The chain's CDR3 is CASSLKTRTGELFF. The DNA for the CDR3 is TGTGCCAGCAGCCTGAAAACGAGGACCGGGGAGCTGTTTTTT.

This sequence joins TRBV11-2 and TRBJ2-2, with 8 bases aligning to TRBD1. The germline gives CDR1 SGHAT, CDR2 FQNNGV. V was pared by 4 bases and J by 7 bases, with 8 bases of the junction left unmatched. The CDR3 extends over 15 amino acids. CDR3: CASSSLGQVIGELFF. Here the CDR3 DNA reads TGTGCCAGCAGCTCGCTGGGACAGGTGATCGGGGAGCTGTTTTTT.

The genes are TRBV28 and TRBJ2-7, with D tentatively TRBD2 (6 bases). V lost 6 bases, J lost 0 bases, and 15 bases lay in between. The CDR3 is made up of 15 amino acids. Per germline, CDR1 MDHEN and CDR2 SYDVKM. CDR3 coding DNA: TGTGCCAGCAGGGAATGGGGGGTCAGCTCCTACGAGCAGTACTTC. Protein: CASREWGVSSYEQYF.

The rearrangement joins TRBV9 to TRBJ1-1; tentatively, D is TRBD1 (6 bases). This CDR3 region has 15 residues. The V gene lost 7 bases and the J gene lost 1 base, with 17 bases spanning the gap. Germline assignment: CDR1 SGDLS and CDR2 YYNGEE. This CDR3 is CASAVGGGPNTEAFF. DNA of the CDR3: TGTGCCAGCGCTGTAGGAGGGGGTCCGAACACTGAAGCTTTCTTT.

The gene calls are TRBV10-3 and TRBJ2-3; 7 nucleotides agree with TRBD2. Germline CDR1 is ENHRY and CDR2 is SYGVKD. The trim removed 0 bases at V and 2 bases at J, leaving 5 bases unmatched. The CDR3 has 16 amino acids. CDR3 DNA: TGTGCCATCAGTGAGTCCGGCGGGGGTGCCACAGATACGCAGTATTTT. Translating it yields CAISESGGGATDTQYF.

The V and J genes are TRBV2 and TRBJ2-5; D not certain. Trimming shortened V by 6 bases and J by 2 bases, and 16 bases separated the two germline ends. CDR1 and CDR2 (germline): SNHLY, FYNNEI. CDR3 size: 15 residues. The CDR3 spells CASRRWVGVQETQYF. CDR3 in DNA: TGTGCCAGCAGAAGATGGGTTGGGGTTCAAGAGACCCAGTACTTC.

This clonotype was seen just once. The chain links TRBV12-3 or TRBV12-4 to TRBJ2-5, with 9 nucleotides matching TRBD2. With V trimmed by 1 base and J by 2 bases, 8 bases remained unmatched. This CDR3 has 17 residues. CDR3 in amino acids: CASSLGVGLATQETQYF. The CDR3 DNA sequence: TGTGCCAGCAGTTTAGGTGTAGGACTAGCGACACAAGAGACCCAGTACTTC.

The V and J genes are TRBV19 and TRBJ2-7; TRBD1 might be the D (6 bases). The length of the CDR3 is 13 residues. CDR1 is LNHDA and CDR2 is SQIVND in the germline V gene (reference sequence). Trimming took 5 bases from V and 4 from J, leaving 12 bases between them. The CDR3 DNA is TGTGCCAGTAGTTTTCGGCAGGGGTACGAGCAGTACGTC. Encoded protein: CASSFRQGYEQYV.